This T cell receptor beta chain was documented in a study of cytomegalovirus exposure and HLA in healthy donors. Background on the study: HLA-typed donors were the source of roughly 85 million unique TCRs held in an early data release. The study's findings and limits: Specificity of a few CMV-associated chains for CMV antigens was verified in vitro. Analysis was carried out at a later point, and it linked a missense DCLRE1C variant to TCR beta V- and J-gene trimming. Certain indistinguishable V segments, among them TRBV6-2 and TRBV6-3, were excluded.

V dropped 0 bases and J dropped 5 bases, with 8 bases sitting between them. The CDR3 totals 13 residues. Per germline, CDR1 SGHRS and CDR2 YFSETQ. Both 60 Vbeta primers and 13 Jbeta primers went into the PCR. Sequencing used immunoSEQ multiplex PCR; TCRdb keeps in-frame clones, though not all of them. The sample shows around 130,000 clones, roughly 74% of them seen only once. Concerning this clone itself: Its antigen remains unidentified.

This sequence joins TRBV5-1 and TRBJ2-5; D gene unclear. The sequence was obtained from a man between 35 and 55 years old in good health and CMV-seropositive. The sample was PBMCs. The CDR3 sequence: CASSLAVMETQYF. The CDR3 bases are TGCGCCAGCAGCTTGGCTGTAATGGAGACCCAGTACTTC. Looking up the rest from reference TRBV5-1 and TRBJ2-5 gives the full variable domain: KAGVTQTPRYLIKTRGQQVTLSCSPISGHRSVSWYQQTPGQGLQFLFEYFSETQRNKGNFPGRFSGRQFSNSRSEMNVSTLELGDSALYLCASSLAVMETQYFGPGTRLLVL.